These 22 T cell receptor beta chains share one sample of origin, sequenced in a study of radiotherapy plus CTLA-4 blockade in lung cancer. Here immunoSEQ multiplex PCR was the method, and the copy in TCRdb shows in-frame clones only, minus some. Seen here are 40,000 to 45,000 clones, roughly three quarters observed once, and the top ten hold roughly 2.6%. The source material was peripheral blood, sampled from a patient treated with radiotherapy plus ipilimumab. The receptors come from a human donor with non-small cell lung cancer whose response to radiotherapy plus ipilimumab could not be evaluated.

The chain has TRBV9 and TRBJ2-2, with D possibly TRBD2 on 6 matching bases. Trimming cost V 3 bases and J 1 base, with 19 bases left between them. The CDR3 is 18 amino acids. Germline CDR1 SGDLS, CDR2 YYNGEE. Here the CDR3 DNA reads TGTGCCAGCAGCGCGTCGGAGTACCAGGGACTGAACACCGGGGAGCTGTTTTTT. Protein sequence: CASSASEYQGLNTGELFF.

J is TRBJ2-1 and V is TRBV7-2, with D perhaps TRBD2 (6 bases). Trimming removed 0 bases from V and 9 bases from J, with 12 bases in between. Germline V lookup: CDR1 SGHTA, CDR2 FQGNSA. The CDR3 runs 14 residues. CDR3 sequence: CASSLAGGQGEQFF. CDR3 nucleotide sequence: TGTGCCAGCAGCTTAGCCGGAGGGCAGGGTGAGCAGTTCTTC.

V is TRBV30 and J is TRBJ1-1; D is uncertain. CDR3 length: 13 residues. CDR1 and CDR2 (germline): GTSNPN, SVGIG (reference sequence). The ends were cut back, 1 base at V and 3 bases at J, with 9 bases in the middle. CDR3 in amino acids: CAWSGYSDTEAFF. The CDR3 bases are TGTGCCTGGAGTGGGTATTCGGACACTGAAGCTTTCTTT.

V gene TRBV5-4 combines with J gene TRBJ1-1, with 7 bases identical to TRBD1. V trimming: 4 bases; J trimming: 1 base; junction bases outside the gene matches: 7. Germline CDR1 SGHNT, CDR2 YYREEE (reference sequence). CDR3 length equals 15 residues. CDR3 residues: CASSPGTARNTEAFF. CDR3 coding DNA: TGTGCCAGCAGCCCAGGGACAGCAAGGAACACTGAAGCTTTCTTT.

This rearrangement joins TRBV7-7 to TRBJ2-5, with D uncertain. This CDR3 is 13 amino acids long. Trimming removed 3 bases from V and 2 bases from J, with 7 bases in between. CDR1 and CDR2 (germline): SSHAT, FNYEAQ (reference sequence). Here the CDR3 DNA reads TGTGCCAGCAGCTTTGGTAGTCAAGAGACCCAGTACTTC. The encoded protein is CASSFGSQETQYF.

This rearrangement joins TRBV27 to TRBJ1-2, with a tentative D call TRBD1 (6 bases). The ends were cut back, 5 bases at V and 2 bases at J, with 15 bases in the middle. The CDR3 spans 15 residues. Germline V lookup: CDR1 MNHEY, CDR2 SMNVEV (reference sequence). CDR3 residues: CASSPGRGMNYGYTF. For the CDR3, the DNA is TGTGCCAGCAGTCCCGGCAGGGGCATGAACTATGGCTACACCTTC.

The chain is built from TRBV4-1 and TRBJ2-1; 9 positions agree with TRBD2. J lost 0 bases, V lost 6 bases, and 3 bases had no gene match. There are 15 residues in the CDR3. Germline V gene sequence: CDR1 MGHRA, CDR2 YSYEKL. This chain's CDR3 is CASRLAGLSYNEQFF. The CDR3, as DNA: TGCGCCAGCAGACTAGCGGGTCTCTCCTACAATGAGCAGTTCTTC.

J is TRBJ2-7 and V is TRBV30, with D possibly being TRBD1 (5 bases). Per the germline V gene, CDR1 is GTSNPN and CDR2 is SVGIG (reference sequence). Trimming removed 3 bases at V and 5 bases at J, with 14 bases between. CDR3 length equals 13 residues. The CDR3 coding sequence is TGTGCCTGGAGCTCCAGGGTAGGGAACGAGCAGTACTTC. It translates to CAWSSRVGNEQYF.

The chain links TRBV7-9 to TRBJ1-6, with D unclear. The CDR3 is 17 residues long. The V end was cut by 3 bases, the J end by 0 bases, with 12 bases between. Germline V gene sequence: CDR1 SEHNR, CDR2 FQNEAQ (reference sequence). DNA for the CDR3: TGTGCCAGCAGCTTTCCATCGAAGAGCTCCTATAATTCACCCCTCCACTTT. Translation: CASSFPSKSSYNSPLHF.

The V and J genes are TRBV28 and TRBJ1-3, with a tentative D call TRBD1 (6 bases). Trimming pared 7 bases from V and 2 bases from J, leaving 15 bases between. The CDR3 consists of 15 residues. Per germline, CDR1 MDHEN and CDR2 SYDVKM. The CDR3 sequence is CASTEGGTTGNTIYF. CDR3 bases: TGTGCCAGCACCGAGGGGGGGACTACTGGAAACACCATATATTTT. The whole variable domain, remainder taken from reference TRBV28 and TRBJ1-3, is DVKVTQSSRYLVKRTGEKVFLECVQDMDHENMFWYRQDPGLGLRLIYFSYDVKMKEKGDIPEGYSVSREKKERFSLILESASTNQTSMYLCASTEGGTTGNTIYFGEGSWLTVV.

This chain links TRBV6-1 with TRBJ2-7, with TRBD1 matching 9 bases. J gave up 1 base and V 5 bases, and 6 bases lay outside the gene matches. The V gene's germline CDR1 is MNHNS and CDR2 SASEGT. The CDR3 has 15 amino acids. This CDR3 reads CASSNPGQGSYEQYF. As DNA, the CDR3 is TGTGCCAGCAGTAACCCGGGACAGGGTTCCTACGAGCAGTACTTC.

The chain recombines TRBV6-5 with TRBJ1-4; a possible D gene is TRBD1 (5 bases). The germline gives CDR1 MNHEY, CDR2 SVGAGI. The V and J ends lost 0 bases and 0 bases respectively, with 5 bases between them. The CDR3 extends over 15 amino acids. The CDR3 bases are TGTGCCAGCAGTTACTCAGGGGCAACTAATGAAAAACTGTTTTTT. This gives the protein CASSYSGATNEKLFF.

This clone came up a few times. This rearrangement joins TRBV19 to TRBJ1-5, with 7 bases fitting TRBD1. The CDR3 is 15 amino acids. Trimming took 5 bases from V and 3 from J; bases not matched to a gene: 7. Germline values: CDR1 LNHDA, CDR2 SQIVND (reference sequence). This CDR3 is CASSARDRINQPQHF. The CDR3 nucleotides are TGTGCCAGTAGTGCCCGGGACAGAATCAATCAGCCCCAGCATTTT. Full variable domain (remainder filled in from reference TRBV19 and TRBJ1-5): DGGITQSPKYLFRKEGQNVTLSCEQNLNHDAMYWYRQDPGQGLRLIYYSQIVNDFQKGDIAEGYSVSREKKESFPLTVTSAQKNPTAFYLCASSARDRINQPQHFGDGTRLSIL.

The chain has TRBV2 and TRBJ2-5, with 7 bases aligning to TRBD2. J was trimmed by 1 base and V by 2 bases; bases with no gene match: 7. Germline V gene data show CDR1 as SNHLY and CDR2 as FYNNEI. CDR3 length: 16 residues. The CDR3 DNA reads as TGTGCCAGCAGTGAACTCTTCGGGGGGACCCAAGAGACCCAGTACTTC. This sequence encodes CASSELFGGTQETQYF.

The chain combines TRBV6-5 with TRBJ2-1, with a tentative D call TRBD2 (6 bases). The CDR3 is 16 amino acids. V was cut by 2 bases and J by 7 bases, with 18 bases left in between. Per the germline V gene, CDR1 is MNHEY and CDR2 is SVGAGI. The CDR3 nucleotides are TGTGCCAGCAGTTACGGGATGGAGGGTACTGAAAATGAGCAGTTCTTC. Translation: CASSYGMEGTENEQFF.

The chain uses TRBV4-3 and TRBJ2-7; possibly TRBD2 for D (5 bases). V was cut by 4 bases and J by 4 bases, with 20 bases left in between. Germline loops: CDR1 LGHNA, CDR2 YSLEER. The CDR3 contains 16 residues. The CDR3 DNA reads TGCGCCAGCAGCCCTTCCAGGACTTATTCGGTGTACGAGCAGTACTTC. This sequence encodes CASSPSRTYSVYEQYF.

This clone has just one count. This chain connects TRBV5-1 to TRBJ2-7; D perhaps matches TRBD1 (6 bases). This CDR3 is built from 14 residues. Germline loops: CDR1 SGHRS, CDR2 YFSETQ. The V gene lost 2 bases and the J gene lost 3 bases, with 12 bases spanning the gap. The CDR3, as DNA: TGCGCCAGCAGCTTCACCGGGACACACTACGAGCAGTACTTC. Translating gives CASSFTGTHYEQYF.

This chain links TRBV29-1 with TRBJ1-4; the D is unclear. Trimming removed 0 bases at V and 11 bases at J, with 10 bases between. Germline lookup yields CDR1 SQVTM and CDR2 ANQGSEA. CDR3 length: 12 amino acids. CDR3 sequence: CSVEEVSSKLFF. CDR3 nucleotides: TGCAGCGTTGAAGAAGTCTCGAGTAAACTGTTTTTT.

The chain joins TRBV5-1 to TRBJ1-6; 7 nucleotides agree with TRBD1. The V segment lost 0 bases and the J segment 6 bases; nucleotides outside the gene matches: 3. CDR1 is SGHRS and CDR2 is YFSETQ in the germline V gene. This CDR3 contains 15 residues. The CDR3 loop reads CASSLGSGGNSPLHF. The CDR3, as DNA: TGCGCCAGCAGCTTGGGTTCAGGGGGTAATTCACCCCTCCACTTT.

The CDR3 loop reads CASRRVGDQPQHF. The CDR3 DNA follows: TGTGCCAGTCGGAGGGTCGGGGATCAGCCCCAGCATTTT. V and J are TRBV19 and TRBJ1-5; the D is unclear. The V end was cut by 8 bases, the J end by 5 bases, with 13 bases between. The CDR3 is 13 amino acids. Germline V gene sequence: CDR1 LNHDA, CDR2 SQIVND (reference sequence).

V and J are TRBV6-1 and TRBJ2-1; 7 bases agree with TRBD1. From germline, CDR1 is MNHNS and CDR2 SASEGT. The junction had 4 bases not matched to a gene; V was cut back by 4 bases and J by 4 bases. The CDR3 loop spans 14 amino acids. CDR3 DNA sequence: TGTGCCAGCAGTGGGGGACAGTCGTACAATGAGCAGTTCTTC. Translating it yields CASSGGQSYNEQFF.

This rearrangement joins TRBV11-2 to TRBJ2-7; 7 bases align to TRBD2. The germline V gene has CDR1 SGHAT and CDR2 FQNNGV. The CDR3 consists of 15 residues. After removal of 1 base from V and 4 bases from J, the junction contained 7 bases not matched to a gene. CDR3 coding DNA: TGTGCCAGCAGCTTAGGCACTAGCGAAATATACGAGCAGTACTTC. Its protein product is CASSLGTSEIYEQYF.